The entry that follows covers one T cell receptor beta chain sequence. Germline trimming cut 1 base from V and 1 base from J; bases unmatched to any gene: 6. CDR3 size: 17 residues. Germline CDR1 is SEHNR and CDR2 is FQNEAQ (reference sequence). The data belong to a study of blood T cell repertoires in COVID-19. Study information: In each case, the material was cDNA or gDNA derived from T cells, B-cell-depleted T cells, or PBMCs.

During active infection, Seattle patients enrolled and were then monitored through disease. As handled by the study authors: The authors estimated nucleated cell counts from reference gene primer amplification. This table comes from immunoSEQ multiplex PCR, and its TCRdb copy is limited to in-frame clones, with some not included. V and J calls and clone size are as listed in that table; D and trimming were resolved from the DNA. The sample lists roughly 480,000 clones, about 91% occurring once. This chain connects TRBV7-9 to TRBJ2-7; 11 nucleotides match TRBD2. The sample taken for sequencing was peripheral blood. The clonotype comes from a man younger than 30 with COVID-19, enrolled during active disease. The CDR3 DNA sequence: TGTGCCAGCAGCTTAGGCACTAGCGGGAGAGAGTCCTACGAGCAGTACTTC. Translated: CASSLGTSGRESYEQYF.